This T cell receptor beta chain was retrieved from a study of shared clonotypes between healthy human individuals. Here immunoSEQ multiplex PCR was the method, and the copy in TCRdb shows in-frame clones only, minus some. The sample has 950,000 to 1,100,000 clones, more than 75% seen once. A remark on this clone: The same CDR3 arises from other DNA sequences in this sample as well.

CDR1 SEHNR and CDR2 FQNEAQ come from the germline V gene (reference sequence). With 2 bases clipped from V and 3 bases from J, the junction kept 1 base outside the gene matches. CDR3 length equals 14 residues. The clonotype comes from a young man in good health. Some clones in this sample may be carry-over from other donors' samples. The chain employs TRBV7-9 and TRBJ2-3; 8 bases fit TRBD2. Sequences were obtained from memory CD4+ T cells from PBMCs. Subset defined: CD45RA-negative fraction. CDR3 bases: TGTGCCAGCAGCTTATCGGGAGGGACAGATACGCAGTATTTT. It specifies CASSLSGGTDTQYF.